Listed here is a single TCR beta chain. The data originate from a study of T cells in Graves' hyperthyroidism and ophthalmopathy. RNA transcripts were the template for amplifying TCR beta CDR3 regions. Primed by the HTBI set, a first-round RT-PCR was run on the TCR CDR3. TCRdb used MiXCR to reprocess the multiplex PCR reads, holding one entry per CDR3 protein. The sample includes 450,000 to 650,000 distinct CDR3 sequences, around 21% seen only once; the top ten take about a quarter. Sequencing was carried out using blood. This receptor was taken from a man aged 18 to 29 with Graves' hyperthyroidism.

CDR3 nucleotide sequence: TGTGCCAGCAGGGCATGGGACAGGGTGGATTCACCCCTCCACTTT. Protein sequence: CASRAWDRVDSPLHF. The rearrangement links TRBV2 to TRBJ1-6; 9 bases fit TRBD1. The CDR3 loop spans 15 amino acids. Germline values: CDR1 SNHLY, CDR2 FYNNEI. Trimming cost V 6 bases and J 8 bases; bases outside gene matches: 8.